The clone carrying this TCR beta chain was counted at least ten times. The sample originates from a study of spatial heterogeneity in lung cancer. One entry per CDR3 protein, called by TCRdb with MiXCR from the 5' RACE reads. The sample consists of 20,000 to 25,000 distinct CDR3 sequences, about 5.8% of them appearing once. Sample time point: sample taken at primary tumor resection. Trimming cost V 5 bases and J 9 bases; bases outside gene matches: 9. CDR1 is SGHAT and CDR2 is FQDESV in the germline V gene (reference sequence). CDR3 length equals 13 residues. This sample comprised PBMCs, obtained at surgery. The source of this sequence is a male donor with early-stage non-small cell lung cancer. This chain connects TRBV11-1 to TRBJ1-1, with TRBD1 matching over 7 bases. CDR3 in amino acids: CASSPLTGLKAFF. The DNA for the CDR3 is TGTGCCAGCAGCCCACTGACAGGGCTGAAAGCTTTCTTT.